These 18 T cell receptor beta chains came from one sample sequenced in a study of T cell changes during pregnancy in multiple sclerosis. The assay was immunoSEQ multiplex PCR, and TCRdb's table has in-frame clones only and misses some. The sample shows 40,000 or so clones, over 75% of them seen only once. The sequences come from CD8+ T cells from peripheral blood mononuclear cells, collected in the first trimester of pregnancy. The source of these receptors is a female donor with multiple sclerosis, enrolled in a pregnancy study.

The chain recombines TRBV19 with TRBJ1-5; a weak D match, TRBD1 (6 bases). The V gene lost 7 bases and the J gene lost 2 bases, with 15 bases spanning the gap. The CDR3 runs 15 residues. Germline lookup yields CDR1 LNHDA and CDR2 SQIVND (reference sequence). The CDR3 region has the DNA TGTGCCAGTACCCAAAAGAACAGGGGCAATCAGCCCCAGCATTTT. As protein: CASTQKNRGNQPQHF.

This clone is medium-sized. The chain couples TRBV6-4 to TRBJ2-2; 8 bases fit TRBD2. From germline, CDR1 is MRHNA and CDR2 SNTAGT. The CDR3 spans 14 residues. Trimming cost V 0 bases and J 6 bases; bases outside gene matches: 0. CDR3 coding DNA: TGTGCCAGCAGTGACTCAGCGGGGGCCGGGGAGCTGTTTTTT. Its protein product is CASSDSAGAGELFF.

V and J are TRBV5-5 and TRBJ2-7; no definite D call. Looked up from germline, CDR1 is SGHKS and CDR2 is YYEKEE (reference sequence). This CDR3 comprises 11 residues. Trimming removed 6 bases at V and 3 bases at J, with 7 bases between. The CDR3: CASTADYEQYF. DNA of the CDR3: TGTGCCAGCACCGCGGACTACGAGCAGTACTTC.

The CDR3 region is CASSRRGGGYGYTF. CDR3 DNA: TGTGCCAGCAGCCGACGCGGGGGCGGTTATGGCTACACCTTC. This chain uses TRBV5-6 with TRBJ1-2, with D maybe TRBD1 (6 bases). The CDR3 consists of 14 residues. Germline CDR1 is SGHDT and CDR2 is YYEEEE. With 4 bases removed from V and 5 bases from J, the gap between germline ends came to 15 bases.

V gene TRBV11-2 combines with J gene TRBJ2-1; possibly TRBD2 for D (6 bases). V was clipped by 1 base and J by 4 bases, with 14 bases between them. The germline gives CDR1 SGHAT, CDR2 FQNNGV. This CDR3 region has 16 residues. DNA of the CDR3: TGTGCCAGCAGCTTAGGGGGGGACCCCTCTTACAATGAGCAGTTCTTC. As protein: CASSLGGDPSYNEQFF.

The chain joins TRBV19 to TRBJ2-1; TRBD2 matches 10 bases. The CDR3 sequence is 15 residues long. J was trimmed by 3 bases and V by 6 bases; bases with no gene match: 5. Germline assignment: CDR1 LNHDA and CDR2 SQIVND (reference sequence). The CDR3 spells CASRLSGGFYNEQFF. DNA for the CDR3: TGTGCCAGTAGACTTAGCGGGGGGTTCTACAATGAGCAGTTCTTC.

About this clone itself: The same CDR3 also results from other DNA sequences found in this sample. The chain recombines TRBV27 with TRBJ1-1, with D perhaps matching TRBD1 (5 bases). V was cut by 4 bases and J by 1 base, with 7 bases left in between. CDR3 length equals 13 residues. Germline lookup yields CDR1 MNHEY and CDR2 SMNVEV (reference sequence). The CDR3 region is CASSSGGNTEAFF. CDR3 nucleotides: TGTGCCAGCAGTTCGGGGGGGAACACTGAAGCTTTCTTT.

The rearrangement links TRBV5-4 to TRBJ1-4, with 7 bases identical to TRBD1. J was trimmed by 8 bases and V by 0 bases; bases with no gene match: 1. Germline V CDR1 and CDR2: SGHNT, YYREEE (reference sequence). CDR3 length equals 13 residues. The CDR3 sequence: CASSLEGGEKLFF. CDR3 nucleotide sequence: TGTGCCAGCAGCTTGGAAGGGGGCGAAAAACTGTTTTTT.

The chain carries TRBV7-9 and TRBJ1-2, with TRBD1 matching 8 bases. Trimming cost V 1 base and J 8 bases; bases outside gene matches: 6. CDR1 and CDR2 from the germline V gene are SEHNR and FQNEAQ (reference sequence). This CDR3 comprises 14 residues. The CDR3, as DNA: TGTGCCAGCAGCTTAGGGACAGGGCATCGGGGCTACACCTTC. Encoded protein: CASSLGTGHRGYTF.

The DNA for the CDR3 is TGTGCCAGCAGTTCGCGGCGGGGCATCCAAGAGACCCAGTACTTC. This sequence encodes CASSSRRGIQETQYF. V is TRBV6-6 and J is TRBJ2-5, with D perhaps matching TRBD2 (6 bases). This CDR3 is 15 amino acids long. Germline V CDR1 and CDR2: MNHNY, SVGAGI (reference sequence). V was clipped by 4 bases and J by 1 base, with 13 bases between them.

V gene TRBV4-3 combines with J gene TRBJ1-2; D perhaps matches TRBD1 (5 bases). The CDR3 runs 15 residues. Trimming took off 1 base at V and 6 bases at J, with 15 bases between the two ends. Looked up from germline, CDR1 is LGHNA and CDR2 is YSLEER. CDR3 amino acids: CASSQARASIDGYTF. CDR3 DNA: TGCGCCAGCAGCCAAGCCAGGGCTTCTATTGATGGCTACACCTTC.

The DNA for the CDR3 is TGTGCCAGCAGCTTCACAGGGGAGGAACTGTTTTTT. It specifies CASSFTGEELFF. The chain employs TRBV5-5 and TRBJ1-4; 7 bases fit TRBD1. Per germline, CDR1 SGHKS and CDR2 YYEKEE (reference sequence). The J segment lost 12 bases and the V segment lost 2 bases, leaving 4 bases of the junction unmatched. The CDR3 sequence is 12 residues long.

A single count supports this clone. The genes are TRBV9 and TRBJ2-1, with 10 nucleotides matching TRBD2. Germline V CDR1 and CDR2: SGDLS, YYNGEE. This CDR3 has 15 amino acids. Trimming took 3 bases from V and 10 from J; bases not matched to a gene: 10. The CDR3 here is CASSASGGAGGEQFF. CDR3 DNA: TGTGCCAGCAGCGCGAGCGGGGGGGCGGGCGGCGAGCAGTTCTTC.

V gene TRBV7-9 combines with J gene TRBJ1-5, with a tentative D call TRBD1 (6 bases). The CDR3 sequence is 14 residues long. V gave up 1 base and J gave up 6 bases, with 10 bases separating them. The V gene's germline CDR1 is SEHNR and CDR2 FQNEAQ (reference sequence). CDR3 amino acids: CASSLGQATQPQHF. In DNA, the CDR3 is TGTGCCAGCAGCTTAGGACAGGCCACTCAGCCCCAGCATTTT.

The chain carries TRBV9 and TRBJ1-1, with 7 bases identical to TRBD1. Germline values: CDR1 SGDLS, CDR2 YYNGEE. Losses at the gene ends were 6 bases for V and 0 bases for J; bases not matched to a gene: 8. The CDR3 runs 15 residues. DNA for the CDR3: TGTGCCAGCAATACGGGACAGACCGTGAACACTGAAGCTTTCTTT. Protein sequence: CASNTGQTVNTEAFF.

A single count supports this clone. The rearrangement uses TRBV2 and TRBJ2-3; 15 nucleotides agree with TRBD2. Germline trimming cut 7 bases from V and 0 bases from J; bases unmatched to any gene: 5. CDR1 SNHLY and CDR2 FYNNEI come from the germline V gene. CDR3 length: 17 residues. The CDR3 spells CASTGTSGGSSTDTQYF. The CDR3 bases are TGTGCCAGCACGGGGACTAGCGGGGGGTCAAGCACAGATACGCAGTATTTT.

The V call is TRBV6-5, the J call TRBJ1-3, with D tentatively TRBD1 (5 bases). Looked up from germline, CDR1 is MNHEY and CDR2 is SVGAGI. V lost 5 bases and J 4 bases, leaving 9 bases between the germline ends. The CDR3 consists of 13 residues. CDR3 amino acids: CASSPGLGNTIYF. CDR3 bases: TGTGCCAGCAGTCCAGGGCTAGGAAACACCATATATTTT.

V usage is TRBV11-2 and J usage is TRBJ1-3, with 7 positions matching TRBD1. CDR1 and CDR2 from the germline V gene are SGHAT and FQNNGV. Germline trimming cut 6 bases from V and 3 bases from J; bases unmatched to any gene: 14. This CDR3 is 17 amino acids long. The CDR3 region is CASRTYRGDALGNTIYF. The CDR3, as DNA: TGTGCCAGCAGAACTTACAGGGGAGACGCTCTTGGAAACACCATATATTTT.